This T cell receptor beta chain was recovered during a study of blood T cells in healthy people across ages (dated by TCRdb to 2015 to 2017). Turning to the overall study: Template switching captured roughly one uniquely barcoded TCR beta cDNA molecule per two T cells in model experiments. Using deep sequencing normalized with unique cDNA molecular identifiers, the study measured how TCR beta repertoire diversity changes with age. Donors were grouped into four age groups: young (average approximately 16 years), middle-aged (39), aged (approximately 67) and long-lived (less than 85). To avoid experimental bias, donors of different ages were distributed randomly across sequencing lanes. Two additional independent replicas of 1 million unique cDNA reads from the same blood draw were analyzed for two donors (one aged 18 to 30 and one aged 80 or older).

At least ten counts were recorded for this clonotype. The antigen it recognizes is unknown. One base away there is no much larger clone; base qualities are not given. The method was 5' RACE. This sample was sequenced with an Illumina HiSeq 2500. A second about 6 to 11 cycle PCR used a sample-barcoded 5' primer and a J-beta primer mix. A unique molecular identifier was introduced onto each TCR beta cDNA molecule by a template-switch 5' adaptor carrying 12 random nucleotides. At least 2.5 million CDR3-containing paired-end reads were obtained from each sample. First-strand cDNA synthesis was performed from all RNA using the Mint cDNA synthesis kit, with priming by a TRBC-specific oligonucleotide. Following uracil-DNA glycosylase treatment, all cDNA underwent a first 18-cycle PCR with the universal primers M1SS and BC2_uni_R. Per the original workflow: For normalization, 1 million high-quality reads, each with a distinct molecular identifier, were randomly selected from each sample. Reads sharing molecular identifiers were discarded rather than binned into consensus sequences. CDR3 identification, clonotype clustering and error correction used MiTCR with a Q25 quality threshold and the strictest error-elimination algorithm. A nonparametric unseen species model with Euler transformation was used to estimate a lower bound on total TCR beta diversity. TCRdb's own reprocessing of the public reads used fastp at Q25 and MiXCR and kept productive beta chains. Each record represents a unique CDR3 protein, reported with the most common genes and DNA among its rows. TCRdb, rather than the study authors, made the V and J calls. The sample table records hundreds of thousands of distinct CDR3 sequences; about 34% of these occur just once. 10% to 15% of the sample is held by the ten biggest clonotypes.

Donors were roughly 40 systemically healthy Caucasian individuals from Russia aged roughly 6 to 90 years. Ten milliliters of peripheral blood were drawn from each donor into EDTA-treated Vacutainer tubes. Ficoll-Paque density-gradient centrifugation was used to isolate PBMCs, with at least 6 million per sample. Total RNA, at least 6 micrograms per sample, was extracted from PBMCs with Trizol reagent. Naive CD45RAhigh/CD27high T cell percentages were measured by flow cytometry on a PBMC aliquot from every donor. Results and caveats for the whole study, not just this receptor: The CMV infection status of donors was not known, potentially confounding age-related changes in expanded clonotypes. Compared with the aged group, the long-lived group had more naive CD4+ T cells, fewer expanded clones and increased TCR diversity, suggesting age selection. Estimates of total diversity based on one million sequenced T cells were considered lower bounds and underestimates. As age increased, observed TCR beta diversity per million T cells dropped in a roughly linear way, and a significant reduction was already evident by age 40. There was a strong correlation between observed TCR beta diversity and the percentage of naive T cells measured by flow cytometry. Since profiling was done on bulk unsorted PBMCs, naive and antigen-experienced compartments could not be conclusively compared.

Reading the germline V gene gives CDR1 SQVTM and CDR2 ANQGSEA. V and J lose 5 bases and 2 bases, and a span of 9 bases separates them. The CDR3 covers 12 residues, taking in both the cysteine and the phenylalanine. CDR3 DNA only is kept here, 36 bases in frame from base 1. Material for sequencing was blood. This clonotype originated in a man aged 18 to 30 in good health. This receptor chain uses TRBV29-1 and TRBJ1-2; a confident D gene designation cannot be given. At the DNA level, the sequence is TGCAGCGTTCTTTCAGCAAACTATGGCTACACCTTC. Its translation is CSVLSANYGYTF.